One sample yielded the 8 T cell receptor beta chains listed below, sequenced in a study of cytomegalovirus exposure and HLA in healthy donors. The PCR used 60 Vbeta and 13 Jbeta primers. Libraries were prepared by immunoSEQ multiplex PCR; TCRdb keeps only in-frame clonotypes and omits some of them. The profile shows 100,000 to 150,000 clones, 80% of them singletons. Sequenced: PBMCs. The receptor set was obtained from a man under 40 in good health and CMV-seropositive.

CDR3 amino acids: CASSWNRGFQPQHF. Here the CDR3 DNA reads TGTGCCAGCAGTTGGAACAGGGGATTTCAGCCCCAGCATTTT. V usage is TRBV2 and J usage is TRBJ1-5; 7 bases are shared with TRBD1. Germline-derived CDR1 and CDR2 are SNHLY and FYNNEI. Trimming took 5 bases from V and 6 from J; bases not matched to a gene: 7. The CDR3 is 14 residues long.

The chain carries TRBV14 and TRBJ2-2; a possible D gene is TRBD1 (5 bases). The CDR3 loop spans 15 amino acids. Trimming stripped 2 bases from V and 2 bases from J, with 9 bases between. Looked up from germline, CDR1 is SGHDN and CDR2 is FVKESK. The CDR3 nucleotides are TGTGCCAGCAGCCAAAGGACATTCAACACCGGGGAGCTGTTTTTT. Its protein product is CASSQRTFNTGELFF.

CDR3 sequence reads: CASSIRTVWGSYEQYF. The CDR3 bases are TGTGCCAGCAGCATTCGGACAGTTTGGGGCTCCTACGAGCAGTACTTC. This chain uses TRBV7-9 with TRBJ2-5; perhaps TRBD1 as D (6 bases). Near its end, the DNA agrees better with TRBJ2-7, so the J call may be wrong. CDR3 length: 16 residues. The germline V gene has CDR1 SEHNR and CDR2 FQNEAQ (reference sequence).

The genes are TRBV27 and TRBJ2-1; D might be TRBD1 (5 bases). Germline CDR1 and CDR2: MNHEY and SMNVEV (reference sequence). V dropped 6 bases and J dropped 4 bases, with 22 bases sitting between them. This CDR3 has 17 amino acids. The CDR3: CASRPPGYRYQYNEQFF. CDR3 DNA: TGTGCCAGCAGACCCCCAGGGTATCGCTATCAATACAATGAGCAGTTCTTC.

The rearrangement uses TRBV18 and TRBJ2-7; weak D call: TRBD2 (7 bases). Trimming shortened V by 3 bases and J by 6 bases, and 18 bases separated the two germline ends. The CDR3 spans 15 residues. Germline loops: CDR1 KGHSH, CDR2 LQKENI. Written as DNA, the CDR3 is TGTGCCAGCTCACCGCAGGGGAGGGATTCTACCGAGCAGTACTTC. Protein sequence: CASSPQGRDSTEQYF.

The chain uses TRBV5-1 and TRBJ2-7; 8 bases line up with TRBD1. CDR1 and CDR2 from the germline V gene are SGHRS and YFSETQ. Trimming removed 5 bases from V and 3 bases from J; junction bases left unmatched: 7. The CDR3 is made up of 14 amino acids. The CDR3 sequence is CASSGTGLHYEQYF. The CDR3 bases are TGCGCCAGCAGTGGGACAGGACTACACTACGAGCAGTACTTC.

This chain uses TRBV14 with TRBJ1-2; 8 bases fit TRBD1. This CDR3 is 21 amino acids long. V dropped 0 bases and J dropped 8; count of bases not matched to a gene: 26. Germline CDR1 SGHDN, CDR2 FVKESK. Here the CDR3 reads CASSQDREKGGTGNAFIGYTF. DNA of the CDR3: TGTGCCAGCAGCCAAGATCGGGAGAAGGGAGGGACAGGTAACGCGTTCATCGGCTACACCTTC.

This chain joins TRBV5-1 and TRBJ2-5, with 8 nucleotides matching TRBD2. CDR3 length equals 16 residues. V was pared by 0 bases and J by 1 base, with 5 bases of the junction left unmatched. The germline V gene encodes CDR1 SGHRS and CDR2 YFSETQ. CDR3 region: CASSLGGSGIQETQYF. CDR3 in DNA: TGCGCCAGCAGCTTGGGTGGTAGCGGGATCCAAGAGACCCAGTACTTC.